The 13 T cell receptor beta chains in this list originate from one sample, sequenced in a study of CD8 T cells in Susac syndrome. When the RNA was reverse transcribed, random hexamers were used with an input of 0.5 to 1 ug. TCRdb recomputed calls from the immunoSEQ multiplex PCR reads with MiXCR, one row per CDR3 protein. The sample holds 250,000 to 300,000 distinct CDR3 sequences; roughly 84% are singletons and the top ten take approximately 0.11%. The material sequenced was CD8+ T cells from PBMCs. The source of these receptors is a human donor with multiple sclerosis.

V is TRBV13 and J is TRBJ1-1, with D possibly being TRBD1 (6 bases). There are 12 residues in the CDR3. The germline V and J ends were trimmed by 0 bases and 7 bases, with 6 bases remaining between them. Germline V gives CDR1 PRHDT, CDR2 FYEKMQ (reference sequence). CDR3 sequence reads: CASSLGDSEAFF. CDR3 sequence (DNA): TGTGCCAGCAGCTTAGGGGACAGTGAAGCTTTCTTT.

The V and J genes are TRBV7-8 and TRBJ2-7; 9 bases are shared with TRBD2. J was trimmed by 5 bases and V by 5 bases; bases with no gene match: 7. This CDR3 has 14 amino acids. Per germline, CDR1 SGHVS and CDR2 FQNEAQ. CDR3 nucleotides: TGTGCCAGCAGCGGTAGCGGGAGACGAGACGAGCAGTACTTC. Amino acid sequence: CASSGSGRRDEQYF.

The chain carries TRBV11-2 and TRBJ2-1, with D possibly matching TRBD2 (6 bases). Germline lookup yields CDR1 SGHAT and CDR2 FQNNGV. The length of the CDR3 is 16 residues. The V end was cut by 5 bases, the J end by 2 bases, with 16 bases between. In DNA, the CDR3 is TGTGCCAGCAGCCAAGGAGGACTAACCCCCTACAATGAGCAGTTCTTC. The encoded protein is CASSQGGLTPYNEQFF. The full variable domain, completed using reference TRBV11-2 and TRBJ2-1, is EAGVAQSPRYKIIEKRQSVAFWCNPISGHATLYWYQQILGQGPKLLIQFQNNGVVDDSQLPKDRFSAERLKGVDSTLKIQPAKLEDSAVYLCASSQGGLTPYNEQFFGPGTRLTVL.

This rearrangement joins TRBV6-5 to TRBJ2-7; 10 nucleotides align to TRBD2. V trimming: 0 bases; J trimming: 1 base; junction bases outside the gene matches: 3. CDR3 length equals 16 residues. Germline CDR1 reads MNHEY; CDR2 reads SVGAGI. CDR3 nucleotide sequence: TGTGCCAGCAGTTACTCCACAGCGGGAGGGTCCTACGAGCAGTACTTC. As protein: CASSYSTAGGSYEQYF.

The chain couples TRBV28 to TRBJ2-5, with a tentative D call TRBD2 (5 bases). There are 13 residues in the CDR3. V was trimmed by 3 bases and J by 6 bases, leaving 11 bases between them. Germline CDR1 MDHEN, CDR2 SYDVKM. The CDR3 here is CASSFPLVQTQYF. The CDR3 coding sequence is TGTGCCAGCAGTTTCCCACTAGTCCAGACCCAGTACTTC.

The rearrangement uses TRBV20-1 and TRBJ2-3; 10 bases fit TRBD2. The CDR3 runs 15 residues. V lost 0 bases, J lost 1 base, and 1 base stayed unmatched. CDR1 is DFQATT and CDR2 is SNEGSKA in the germline V gene (reference sequence). The CDR3 nucleotides are TGCAGTGCTAGAGACGGACTAGCGGGCACAGATACGCAGTATTTT. Protein product: CSARDGLAGTDTQYF.

V is TRBV15 and J is TRBJ2-3, with 7 nucleotides matching TRBD1. The germline V gene encodes CDR1 LNHNV and CDR2 YYDKDF (reference sequence). The CDR3 runs 14 residues. V trimming: 5 bases; J trimming: 1 base; junction bases outside the gene matches: 3. The CDR3 region has the DNA TGTGCCACCAGCCGACAGGGCGGCACAGATACGCAGTATTTT. This sequence encodes CATSRQGGTDTQYF.

The chain has TRBV9 and TRBJ2-1; D perhaps matches TRBD2 (6 bases). Deletions cut 5 bases from V and 0 bases from J, with 12 bases between. Germline assignment: CDR1 SGDLS and CDR2 YYNGEE. The CDR3 length is 15 residues. DNA of the CDR3: TGTGCCAGCAGTGCGAGACTAGACTCCTACAATGAGCAGTTCTTC. It specifies CASSARLDSYNEQFF.

V is TRBV20-1 and J is TRBJ1-1; D is uncertain. The V end lost 4 bases, the J end lost 7 bases, and 7 bases lay between the germline ends. CDR1 and CDR2 (germline): DFQATT, SNEGSKA (reference sequence). This CDR3 spans 10 amino acids. CDR3 sequence reads: CSAIALEAFF. DNA for the CDR3: TGCAGTGCTATTGCCCTTGAAGCTTTCTTT.

The J gene is TRBJ2-5, the V gene TRBV3-1; D might be TRBD2 (5 bases). CDR1 and CDR2 from the germline V gene are LGHDT and YNNKEL (reference sequence). Trimming took off 1 base at V and 1 base at J, with 7 bases between the two ends. The CDR3 is made up of 14 amino acids. The CDR3 nucleotides are TGTGCCAGCAGCCAAGTCCGGGGCCAAGAGACCCAGTACTTC. Protein product: CASSQVRGQETQYF.

The chain links TRBV12-3 or TRBV12-4 to TRBJ2-1; 7 bases fit TRBD2. The V gene end was trimmed by 8 bases and the J gene end by 3 bases; junction bases not matched to a gene: 10. This CDR3 has 15 residues. The CDR3: CASAGEGVDYNEQFF. The CDR3 DNA reads as TGTGCCAGCGCTGGGGAGGGAGTCGACTACAATGAGCAGTTCTTC.

This sequence joins TRBV9 and TRBJ2-1; possible D gene TRBD2, 6 bases. CDR1 and CDR2 from the germline V gene are SGDLS and YYNGEE. CDR3 length: 14 residues. Trimming removed 4 bases from V and 3 bases from J, with 11 bases in between. CDR3 sequence: CASSPSTSYNEQFF. The DNA for the CDR3 is TGTGCCAGCAGCCCCTCGACTAGCTACAATGAGCAGTTCTTC.

The V gene is TRBV4-1, the J gene TRBJ2-3; the match to TRBD2 covers 8 bases. The CDR3 totals 17 residues. Looked up from germline, CDR1 is MGHRA and CDR2 is YSYEKL. With 1 base clipped from V and 0 bases from J, the junction kept 6 bases outside the gene matches. CDR3 DNA: TGCGCCAGCAGCCAAGTGTGGGCTAGCGGGAGCACAGATACGCAGTATTTT. The encoded protein is CASSQVWASGSTDTQYF.